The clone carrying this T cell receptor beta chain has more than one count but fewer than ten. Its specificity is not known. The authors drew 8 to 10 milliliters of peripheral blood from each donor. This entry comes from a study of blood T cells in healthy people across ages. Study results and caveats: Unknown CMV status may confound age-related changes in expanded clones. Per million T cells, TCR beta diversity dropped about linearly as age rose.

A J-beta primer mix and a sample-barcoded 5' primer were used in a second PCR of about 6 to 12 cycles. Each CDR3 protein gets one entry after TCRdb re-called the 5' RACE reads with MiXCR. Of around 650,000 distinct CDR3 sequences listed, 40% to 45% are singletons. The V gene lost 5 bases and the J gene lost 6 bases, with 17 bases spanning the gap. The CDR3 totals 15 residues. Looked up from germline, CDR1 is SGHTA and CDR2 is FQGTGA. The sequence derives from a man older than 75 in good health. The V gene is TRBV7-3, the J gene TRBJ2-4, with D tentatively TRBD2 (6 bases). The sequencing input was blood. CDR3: CASSPPAGRGNIQYF. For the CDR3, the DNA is TGTGCCAGCAGCCCCCCGGCGGGGCGAGGAAACATTCAGTACTTC.